This T cell receptor beta chain is from a study of Ad26.COV2.S vaccination and SARS-CoV-2 variants. At the level of the study: Each vaccinee took Ad26.COV2.S intramuscularly, once or twice 56 days apart.

CDR1 and CDR2 (germline): SGHRS, YFSETQ. The CDR3 runs 11 residues. The V end was cut by 5 bases, the J end by 8 bases, with 8 bases between. The count of this clone is one. Its target is not known. The sample's treatment: 15 to 20 received Ad26.COV2.S at low or high dose, single or two shots; about 5 received placebo; per-sample allocation not given. After the first vaccine or placebo injection, samples were drawn on day 63. Here immunoSEQ multiplex PCR was the method, and the copy in TCRdb shows in-frame clones only, minus some. The profile shows more than 300,000 clones, around 90% of them singletons. Study results and caveats: Researchers reported similar non-spike TCR breadth in vaccine and placebo recipients. Those who received the vaccine showed greater spike-specific TCR breadth than those given placebo.

This chain uses TRBV5-1 with TRBJ2-1, with a possible D match to TRBD2 (5 bases). The sequence was obtained from a person between 18 and 65 years old who received the Ad26.COV2.S COVID-19 vaccine or a placebo. The sample consisted of peripheral blood, taken in a trial of Ad26.COV2.S vaccine versus placebo. CDR3 sequence: CASRRAYEQFF. DNA for the CDR3: TGCGCCAGCAGGAGGGCCTATGAGCAGTTCTTC.